The clone carrying this T cell receptor (beta chain) was seen repeatedly, ten times or more. Its cognate antigen is unknown. V lost 5 bases to trimming and J lost 0 bases, with 11 bases between them. Germline CDR1 is MDHEN and CDR2 is SYDVKM. This CDR3 contains 15 residues. The team produced cDNA through 5'RACE using 10-nucleotide random UMIs. Every sequencing run produced over 190 million TCR-beta sequences that came from 15-18 subjects. TCRdb used MiXCR to reprocess the 5' RACE reads, holding one entry per CDR3 protein. The sample holds approximately 40,000 distinct CDR3 sequences, roughly 13% seen once. This entry comes from a study of neurological immune-mediated disorders. Overall study results and limits: Expanded clones shared no identical CDR3 amino acid sequences across subjects, which suggested private TCR-beta repertoires in all groups.

The unsorted libraries were made from 2 million PBMCs kept at -80 C. Sample: PBMCs. The TCR originated in a female donor in good health. V usage is TRBV28 and J usage is TRBJ2-1; D unclear. As DNA, the CDR3 is TGTGCCAGCAGTCCCCGCCTGCGCTCCTACAATGAGCAGTTCTTC. This encodes CASSPRLRSYNEQFF.